What follows are 32 T cell receptor beta chains derived from one specimen sequenced in a study of somatic mutations in cytotoxic T cells in rheumatoid arthritis (dated by TCRdb to about 2017). The library was generated by the immunoSEQ multiplex PCR assay. In TCRdb, the immuneACCESS table is reduced to in-frame sequences with V and J assigned. These tables do not hold every clone; where another copy was compared, an unresolved V gene accounts for under half, and the others remain unexplained. Counted in this sample were approximately 25,000 clones; over 65% of them appeared once. The top ten clones comprise approximately 9.4% of the sample. The source material was CD8+ T cells sorted from blood. Every receptor here comes from a woman between 18 and 29 years old in good health.

J is TRBJ1-5 and V is TRBV6-1; no clear D. CDR1 is MNHNS and CDR2 is SASEGT in the germline V gene. The CDR3 is 13 amino acids. V was shortened by 6 bases and J by 5 bases, with 11 bases between the two germline ends. CDR3 amino acids: CASRTGRDQPQHF. The DNA for the CDR3 is TGTGCCAGCAGAACCGGTAGGGATCAGCCCCAGCATTTT.

The V and J genes are TRBV19 and TRBJ2-1; 7 bases map to TRBD2. In germline, CDR1 is LNHDA, CDR2 SQIVND (reference sequence). Trimming removed 5 bases from V and 7 bases from J; junction bases left unmatched: 8. The CDR3 sequence is 14 residues long. CDR3 loop: CASSLKGTMNEQFF. DNA of the CDR3: TGTGCCAGTAGTCTAAAAGGGACTATGAATGAGCAGTTCTTC.

CDR3 nucleotide sequence: TGTGCCAGCAGTCCGAATCCCTACGAGCAGTACGTC. It translates to CASSPNPYEQYV. The gene calls are TRBV6-6 and TRBJ2-7; D is ambiguous. The germline gives CDR1 MNHNY, CDR2 SVGAGI (reference sequence). Trimming took off 5 bases at V and 2 bases at J, with 7 bases between the two ends. The CDR3 runs to 12 residues.

The chain recombines TRBV5-4 with TRBJ1-1; D is uncertain. V was clipped by 4 bases and J by 6 bases, with 10 bases between them. The CDR3 contains 12 residues. The V gene's germline CDR1 is SGHNT and CDR2 YYREEE (reference sequence). Here the CDR3 reads CASSPDFAEAFF. In DNA, the CDR3 is TGTGCCAGCAGCCCAGACTTCGCTGAAGCTTTCTTT.

The table lists this clone with a few counts. The V and J genes are TRBV5-6 and TRBJ2-5; 14 bases fit TRBD2. There are 17 residues in the CDR3. Germline V gives CDR1 SGHDT, CDR2 YYEEEE. With 3 bases clipped from V and 4 bases from J, the junction kept 8 bases outside the gene matches. The CDR3 coding sequence is TGTGCCAGCAGCTCGGCGGGACTAGCGGGAGTGGGAGAGACCCAGTACTTC. It is translated as CASSSAGLAGVGETQYF.

The chain links TRBV19 to TRBJ1-1, with D possibly matching TRBD1 (5 bases). The CDR3 is 18 amino acids. Between the trimmed V and J ends, which lost 7 bases and 1 base, there was a span of 25 bases. CDR1 and CDR2 from the germline V gene are LNHDA and SQIVND (reference sequence). This CDR3 reads CASIDPGVAGTSNTEAFF. The DNA of the CDR3 is TGTGCCAGTATCGATCCGGGGGTCGCGGGAACCTCGAACACTGAAGCTTTCTTT. The whole variable domain, remainder taken from reference TRBV19 and TRBJ1-1, is DGGITQSPKYLFRKEGQNVTLSCEQNLNHDAMYWYRQDPGQGLRLIYYSQIVNDFQKGDIAEGYSVSREKKESFPLTVTSAQKNPTAFYLCASIDPGVAGTSNTEAFFGQGTRLTVV.

V usage is TRBV19 and J usage is TRBJ1-1; 9 bases line up with TRBD1. From germline, CDR1 is LNHDA and CDR2 SQIVND (reference sequence). The length of the CDR3 is 14 residues. J gave up 3 bases and V 3 bases, and 2 bases lay outside the gene matches. The DNA for the CDR3 is TGTGCCAGTAGTATTGGACAGGGGTACACTGAAGCTTTCTTT. Translating it yields CASSIGQGYTEAFF.

The V and J genes are TRBV28 and TRBJ2-7, with TRBD1 identical over 9 bases. The V gene's germline CDR1 is MDHEN and CDR2 SYDVKM. V lost 5 bases to trimming and J lost 4 bases; unmatched junction nucleotides: 6. CDR3 size: 14 residues. CDR3 sequence: CASSLGTGRYEQYF. The CDR3 DNA sequence: TGTGCCAGCAGTCTAGGGACAGGGAGATACGAGCAGTACTTC.

This rearrangement joins TRBV28 to TRBJ1-5, with TRBD1 as a possible D gene (5 bases). V lost 5 bases and J 4 bases, leaving 9 bases between the germline ends. The CDR3 has 13 residues. The V gene's germline CDR1 is MDHEN and CDR2 SYDVKM. Here the CDR3 reads CASSGGGNQPQHF. The CDR3, as DNA: TGTGCCAGCAGTGGTGGGGGTAATCAGCCCCAGCATTTT.

This rearrangement joins TRBV6-8 to TRBJ1-5; 7 positions match TRBD1. In germline, CDR1 is MNHGY, CDR2 SAAAGT. This CDR3 spans 17 amino acids. The junction had 7 bases not matched to a gene; V was cut back by 2 bases and J by 0 bases. The CDR3 spells CASSYPKGADSNQPQHF. CDR3 bases: TGTGCCAGCAGTTACCCCAAGGGGGCGGATAGCAATCAGCCCCAGCATTTT.

The chain recombines TRBV10-3 with TRBJ1-1; 9 positions agree with TRBD1. With V trimmed by 4 bases and J by 4 bases, 4 bases remained unmatched. Germline CDR1 reads ENHRY; CDR2 reads SYGVKD. CDR3 length: 14 amino acids. CDR3 in DNA: TGTGCCATCAGTGTACAGGGGGCATCCACTGAAGCTTTCTTT. This sequence encodes CAISVQGASTEAFF.

This chain uses TRBV4-1 with TRBJ2-1; tentatively, D is TRBD2 (6 bases). Trimming shortened V by 0 bases and J by 6 bases, and 9 bases separated the two germline ends. The CDR3 contains 14 residues. Germline lookup yields CDR1 MGHRA and CDR2 YSYEKL. As DNA, the CDR3 is TGCGCCAGCAGCCAAGACGGACTATTCAATGAGCAGTTCTTC. Translating gives CASSQDGLFNEQFF.

This chain connects TRBV4-1 to TRBJ2-5; the match to TRBD2 covers 9 bases. The CDR3 is 15 amino acids. Germline-derived CDR1 and CDR2 are MGHRA and YSYEKL. V was clipped by 6 bases and J by 5 bases; unmatched bases: 10. The CDR3, as DNA: TGCGCCAGCAGTCGCGGGGGGGGTTTAGAGGAGACCCAGTACTTC. It encodes CASSRGGGLEETQYF.

The chain is built from TRBV28 and TRBJ1-2, with TRBD1 matching over 7 bases. Germline trimming cut 2 bases from V and 2 bases from J; bases unmatched to any gene: 5. CDR3 size: 15 residues. Germline CDR1 MDHEN, CDR2 SYDVKM. CDR3 coding DNA: TGTGCCAGCAGTTTAAAGCTGACAGGGAACTATGGCTACACCTTC. Its protein is CASSLKLTGNYGYTF.

V usage is TRBV27 and J usage is TRBJ1-1; D might be TRBD1 (5 bases). From germline, CDR1 is MNHEY and CDR2 SMNVEV (reference sequence). This CDR3 region has 13 residues. The V gene lost 4 bases and the J gene lost 0 bases, with 6 bases spanning the gap. DNA of the CDR3: TGTGCCAGCAGTTCGACAGTGAACACTGAAGCTTTCTTT. Translated, it gives CASSSTVNTEAFF.

This clone has a handful of counts. The chain has TRBV4-1 and TRBJ1-2; D not certain. Between the trimmed V and J ends, which lost 3 bases and 6 bases, there was a span of 14 bases. Germline values: CDR1 MGHRA, CDR2 YSYEKL. CDR3 length: 14 residues. The CDR3 region is CASSHVPGRDGYTF. The CDR3 DNA reads TGCGCCAGCAGCCATGTGCCTGGACGGGATGGCTACACCTTC.

This chain links TRBV21-1 with TRBJ2-1; TRBD2, the table's D call, lacks a check against the DNA. TRBV21-1 is listed as a pseudogene. The CDR3 consists of 15 residues. The CDR3 here is CASSRGGPPYNEQFF. The CDR3 nucleotides read TGTGCCAGCAGCAGGGGGGGCCCTCCCTACAATGAGCAGTTCTTC.

This clone was seen a handful of times. The genes are TRBV7-8 and TRBJ1-5; D unclear. The CDR3 covers 14 residues. Trimming shortened V by 1 base and J by 4 bases, and 8 bases separated the two germline ends. Germline values: CDR1 SGHVS, CDR2 FQNEAQ. The CDR3 DNA reads as TGTGCCAGCAGCTTAGGGACGGTGAATCAGCCCCAGCATTTT. Amino acid sequence: CASSLGTVNQPQHF.

J is TRBJ1-1 and V is TRBV10-3, with TRBD1 matching over 7 bases. The CDR3 is 16 residues long. Germline loops: CDR1 ENHRY, CDR2 SYGVKD. J lost 0 bases, V lost 2 bases, and 6 bases had no gene match. DNA of the CDR3: TGTGCCATCAGTGAGCCATTCGGGACAGTGAACACTGAAGCTTTCTTT. It is translated as CAISEPFGTVNTEAFF.

The sample holds a few counts of this clone. The chain recombines TRBV28 with TRBJ2-1; 7 bases map to TRBD2. The CDR3 extends over 15 amino acids. V trimming: 3 bases; J trimming: 3 bases; junction bases outside the gene matches: 5. Germline V gives CDR1 MDHEN, CDR2 SYDVKM. The CDR3 bases are TGTGCCAGCAGTTTTCTAGCGGATATCTACAATGAGCAGTTCTTC. Translation gives CASSFLADIYNEQFF.

The chain carries TRBV27 and TRBJ2-7; 7 bases are a match to TRBD2. Losses at the gene ends were 6 bases for V and 6 bases for J; bases not matched to a gene: 8. The V gene's germline CDR1 is MNHEY and CDR2 SMNVEV (reference sequence). The length of the CDR3 is 13 residues. CDR3: CASSFAGAAEQYF. CDR3 bases: TGTGCCAGCAGCTTCGCGGGAGCGGCCGAGCAGTACTTC.

The chain has TRBV13 and TRBJ2-2; 8 nucleotides match TRBD2. V was pared by 3 bases and J by 5 bases, with 8 bases of the junction left unmatched. The CDR3 totals 16 residues. Germline CDR1 reads PRHDT; CDR2 reads FYEKMQ (reference sequence). The chain's CDR3 is CASSFETSVGTGELFF. CDR3 bases: TGTGCCAGCAGCTTCGAGACTAGCGTGGGAACCGGGGAGCTGTTTTTT.

The DNA for the CDR3 is TGCGCCAGCAGCCAGCGCAATTCACCCCTCCACTTT. The encoded protein is CASSQRNSPLHF. This sequence joins TRBV4-1 and TRBJ1-6, with no clear D. Trimming pared 3 bases from V and 7 bases from J, leaving 4 bases between. Germline values: CDR1 MGHRA, CDR2 YSYEKL. This CDR3 contains 12 residues.

The V and J genes are TRBV27 and TRBJ2-7; tentatively, D is TRBD1 (5 bases). Germline CDR1 and CDR2: MNHEY and SMNVEV (reference sequence). The CDR3 length is 12 residues. V shed 8 bases and J shed 2 bases, with 10 bases lying between them. The DNA for the CDR3 is TGTGCCAGCCTGGGGCCAACCTACGAGCAGTACTTC. Translating gives CASLGPTYEQYF.

The chain couples TRBV4-1 to TRBJ1-2; TRBD1 might be the D (6 bases). Looked up from germline, CDR1 is MGHRA and CDR2 is YSYEKL. V was pared by 0 bases and J by 5 bases, with 13 bases between. The CDR3 consists of 15 residues. The CDR3 nucleotides are TGCGCCAGCAGCCAAGATATCACAGGGTTTTATGGCTACACCTTC. Translating it yields CASSQDITGFYGYTF.

Details on this clone: Its ends do not fully match the called genes, so a read error is possible. The chain couples TRBV9 to TRBJ1-4, with D maybe TRBD1 (6 bases). CDR1 and CDR2 from the germline V gene are SGDLS and YYNGEE. CDR3 length equals 15 residues. CDR3 DNA sequence: TGCGCCAGCAGCGTAGGAGGGGGGTCGGATGAAAAACTGTTTTTT. Amino acid sequence: CASSVGGGSDEKLFF.

In its sample, this clone was seen a few times. The chain combines TRBV7-9 with TRBJ2-1, with D unresolved. The V gene's germline CDR1 is SEHNR and CDR2 FQNEAQ (reference sequence). V gave up 4 bases and J gave up 7 bases, with 20 bases separating them. The CDR3 is made up of 16 amino acids. CDR3 coding DNA: TGTGCCAGCAGCTCCAATCAAAAGTCTATTGCTAATGAGCAGTTCTTC. This translates into CASSSNQKSIANEQFF.

The V gene is TRBV6-1, the J gene TRBJ2-1; TRBD2 aligns across 8 bases. Germline assignment: CDR1 MNHNS and CDR2 SASEGT. V dropped 3 bases and J dropped 9; count of bases not matched to a gene: 7. CDR3 size: 14 residues. The CDR3 DNA is TGTGCCAGCAGTGATGGACTAGCTTCGGCTGAGCAGTTCTTC. Protein product: CASSDGLASAEQFF.

A note on this clone: One junction end does not reproduce the germline sequence, and a read error may be involved. The rearrangement joins TRBV5-4 to TRBJ1-1; the match to TRBD1 covers 7 bases. Germline CDR1 is SGHNT and CDR2 is YYREEE (reference sequence). The CDR3 contains 16 residues. The CDR3 protein is CASSSGPGQQNTESSF. CDR3 bases: TGTGCCAGCAGCTCGGGACCGGGACAGCAGAACACTGAATCTTCCTTT.

V is TRBV5-6 and J is TRBJ2-2; D is unresolved. CDR1 SGHDT and CDR2 YYEEEE come from the germline V gene. The V end lost 4 bases, the J end lost 2 bases, and 6 bases lay between the germline ends. This CDR3 spans 13 amino acids. CDR3 DNA: TGTGCCAGCAGCATGACTAACACCGGGGAGCTGTTTTTT. Its translation is CASSMTNTGELFF.

The J gene is TRBJ1-1, the V gene TRBV4-2; 8 nucleotides line up with TRBD1. Germline V lookup: CDR1 LGHNA, CDR2 YNFKEQ. V gave up 5 bases and J gave up 3 bases; unmatched junction bases: 5. The CDR3 totals 14 residues. Written as DNA, the CDR3 is TGTGCCAGCAGCGTCAGGGGGCTCGACACTGAAGCTTTCTTT. Its protein product is CASSVRGLDTEAFF.

The chain recombines TRBV12-5 with TRBJ2-3; weak D call: TRBD2 (6 bases). Deletions cut 3 bases from V and 0 bases from J, with 13 bases between. Germline V gene data show CDR1 as LGHNT and CDR2 as FRNRAP. This CDR3 region has 16 residues. The CDR3, as DNA: TGTGCTAGTGGTTTCCCGGAGCGGGCAAGCACAGATACGCAGTATTTT. Encoded protein: CASGFPERASTDTQYF. Drawing the rest from reference TRBV12-5 and TRBJ2-3, the complete variable domain is DARVTQTPRHKVTEMGQEVTMRCQPILGHNTVFWYRQTMMQGLELLAYFRNRAPLDDSGMPKDRFSAEMPDATLATLKIQPSEPRDSAVYFCASGFPERASTDTQYFGPGTRLTVL.